This T cell receptor (beta chain) was profiled in a study of blood T cells in healthy people across ages. Looking at the study overall: When template switching was applied, about one barcoded beta molecule was captured per two T cells. The study, taken as a whole, reports: Across the age range, TCR beta diversity per million T cells fell in a roughly linear way.

V was clipped by 5 bases and J by 4 bases, with 13 bases between them. The CDR3 runs 14 residues. Germline CDR1 reads SGHVS; CDR2 reads FNYEAQ. The use of a sample-barcoded 5' primer and a J-beta primer mix characterized a second PCR of roughly 6 to 12 cycles. TCRdb used MiXCR to reprocess the 5' RACE reads, holding one entry per CDR3 protein. This table holds about a million distinct CDR3 sequences, about 44% found once. Each sample yielded at least 5.5 micrograms of PBMC total RNA. In the case of this clonotype: Its matching antigen is unknown.

The source is a man aged 30 to 39 in good health. Sequencing was performed on blood. The rearrangement joins TRBV7-6 to TRBJ2-3; a weak D match, TRBD1 (5 bases). Here the CDR3 reads CASSVGLGADTQYF. The DNA for the CDR3 is TGTGCCAGCAGCGTCGGCCTAGGGGCAGATACGCAGTATTTT.